This T cell receptor beta chain stems from a study of Ad26.COV2.S vaccination and SARS-CoV-2 variants (TCRdb year 2021). Regarding the study in general: Donors in the vaccine arm were drawn from COV1001, a phase I-IIa trial of Ad26.COV2.S in healthy adults that was multicentre, randomized, double-blind and placebo-controlled. Sequencing of the TCRbeta repertoire served to evaluate the specificity and breadth of SARS-CoV-2-reactive T cell receptors following Ad26.COV2.S vaccination. The TCR-sequenced set comprised around 30 samples: around 20 Ad26.COV2.S vaccine recipients, 5 placebo recipients and 8 SARS-CoV-2 convalescent individuals. Throughout the experiments and outcome assessment, investigators stayed blinded to trial group allocation. Ad26.COV2.S was administered intramuscularly at a dose of 5x10^10 or 1x10^11 viral particles, either as one shot or as two shots given 56 days apart. Trial participants were randomized into five groups of five: low-dose or high-dose Ad26.COV2.S given once or twice, or placebo on both occasions.

Trimming accounts for 4 bases at V and 2 bases at J, while the number of junction bases matched to no gene is 8. The CDR3 has 16 amino acids, counting the end cysteine and phenylalanine. The CDR3 DNA has 48 bases and is translated from base 1. From the germline V gene (reference sequence), CDR1 is LNHDA and CDR2 is SQIVND. The immunoSEQ Assay was used to sequence TCRbeta CDR3 regions. After extraction, genomic DNA underwent amplification by bias-controlled multiplex PCR, followed by high-throughput sequencing. Per the original workflow: To quantify the absolute abundance of every unique TCRbeta CDR3 region, sequences were collapsed and filtered. Usable DNA was measured by amplifying reference genes present in all nucleated cells, and TCRbeta template counts were normalized to that usable DNA to estimate T cell fraction. Repertoire TCRs were annotated as SARS-CoV-2-specific when V gene, CDR3 amino acid sequence and J gene were exactly matched to a known reactive TCR set. MIRA supplied the reference SARS-CoV-2 TCR set, which was filtered for enrichment in COVID-19-positive ImmuneCODE repertoires so that public or cross-reactive TCRs were removed. Using the MIRA antigens, annotated TCRs were further analysed by specific ORF or by position within an ORF. Breadth was defined as the number of annotated unique rearrangements divided by the total number of unique productive rearrangements, and depth was defined as the summed frequency of the annotated unique rearrangements. TCR breadth was compared between groups using two-sided Wilcoxon rank-sum tests. Not all clones reach the TCRdb copy of this immuneACCESS table, which keeps in-frame sequences only. Checked studies attribute under half of the gap to unresolved V genes and leave the rest unexplained. V and J calls and clone size come straight from that table; D and trimming were deduced from the DNA. The sample table lists roughly 420,000 clones, approximately 87% of them with a count of one. 3.6% of the sample goes to the ten largest clones.

The intended sense of this specimen's treatment or condition label: about 20 received Ad26.COV2.S at low or high dose, single or two shots; 5 received placebo; per-sample allocation not given. For vaccine and placebo recipients, the sequenced repertoires came from samples collected on day 63 after the first injection. Between 29 July and 7 August 2020, Cohort 1b enrolled 25 adults aged 18-55 years at one site in Boston, USA. Ad26.COV2.S consisted of a replication-incompetent adenovirus type 26 vector by which a prefusion-stabilized SARS-CoV-2 spike protein from the original Wuhan strain was expressed. The study at large found these results: Substantial breadth of spike-specific CD8+ and CD4+ T cell responses was reported after vaccination. Vaccine and placebo recipients had comparable non-spike TCR breadth, which fits with the vaccine containing only spike. The authors noted that total T cell responses may have been underestimated by the TCR breadth and depth analyses. The study was not powered for comparison of responses between vaccine doses or regimens. Ad26.COV2.S recipients had higher spike-specific TCR breadth than placebo recipients (P = 0.0014).

Notes on this clone: Its antigen remains undetermined. Base qualities are missing; no much larger clone stands one base away.

This clonotype was sampled from a person between 18 and 59 years old who received the Ad26.COV2.S COVID-19 vaccine or a placebo. Sequences were derived from peripheral blood, sampled in a trial of Ad26.COV2.S vaccine versus placebo. The chain links TRBV19 with TRBJ1-5, and 7 bases in between align with TRBD1. The CDR3 protein sequence reads: CASSRGGRGGNQPQHF. The nucleotides read TGTGCCAGTAGTAGAGGGGGCCGGGGAGGCAATCAGCCCCAGCATTTT.